Presented here are 21 T cell receptor beta chains from one specimen sequenced in a study of blood T cell repertoires in COVID-19. Produced via immunoSEQ multiplex PCR; TCRdb's table is partial and in-frame only. Here the sample spans around 120,000 clones, approximately 87% being singletons. The material sequenced was peripheral blood. Receptor source: a woman aged 70 to 79 with acute or convalescent COVID-19.

The chain has TRBV28 and TRBJ1-4; tentative D call: TRBD1 (6 bases). CDR1 MDHEN and CDR2 SYDVKM come from the germline V gene. Deletions cut 4 bases from V and 4 bases from J, with 10 bases between. The CDR3 extends over 14 amino acids. DNA for the CDR3: TGTGCCAGCAGTTCAGGGGCGGGTAATGAAAAACTGTTTTTT. Amino acid sequence: CASSSGAGNEKLFF.

The V gene is TRBV1, the J gene TRBJ2-2; TRBD2 is the table's D call and was not checked against the DNA. TRBV1 is an annotated pseudogene. The CDR3 totals 17 residues. CDR3 coding DNA: TGCACCAGCAGCCAAGATCAAAAGCGGGGGAGGGACGGGGAGCTGTTTTTT. As protein: CTSSQDQKRGRDGELFF.

This clone has only one observation. This chain uses TRBV11-3 with TRBJ2-7; D is possibly TRBD1 (5 bases). The CDR3 is made up of 16 amino acids. CDR1 SGHNT and CDR2 YENEEA come from the germline V gene. V lost 3 bases, J lost 3 bases, and 18 bases lay in between. The CDR3 DNA sequence: TGTGCCAGCAGCTTGACAGTTCCCCCTACCTACTACGAGCAGTACTTC. It is translated as CASSLTVPPTYYEQYF.

The rearrangement joins TRBV11-3 to TRBJ1-1; the D gene is possibly TRBD1 (5 bases). CDR1 is SGHNT and CDR2 is YENEEA in the germline V gene. V lost 6 bases to trimming and J lost 3 bases, with 8 bases between them. The CDR3 extends over 12 amino acids. The CDR3 here is CASREQDTEAFF. The CDR3 DNA sequence: TGTGCCAGCAGGGAACAGGACACTGAAGCTTTCTTT.

J is TRBJ1-2 and V is TRBV10-3; D perhaps matches TRBD1 (5 bases). V gave up 3 bases and J gave up 4 bases, with 12 bases separating them. This CDR3 is 14 amino acids long. Germline values: CDR1 ENHRY, CDR2 SYGVKD. CDR3 residues: CAISDAGFPYGYTF. The CDR3 nucleotides are TGTGCCATCAGTGATGCAGGGTTCCCCTATGGCTACACCTTC.

This sequence joins TRBV6-2 or TRBV6-3 and TRBJ1-3, with D possibly being TRBD1 (5 bases). V gave up 6 bases and J gave up 4 bases, with 13 bases separating them. Germline assignment: CDR1 MNHEY and CDR2 SVGEGT. The CDR3 is 14 amino acids. In nucleotides, the CDR3 is TGTGCCAGCAGCCGGGGCCTATTAGGAAACACCATATATTTT. Translating it yields CASSRGLLGNTIYF.

The chain has TRBV9 and TRBJ2-3; 10 bases line up with TRBD2. This CDR3 contains 15 residues. V trimming: 4 bases; J trimming: 4 bases; junction bases outside the gene matches: 6. Germline CDR1 is SGDLS and CDR2 is YYNGEE. CDR3 loop: CASSSGSGGADTQYF. The CDR3 bases are TGTGCCAGCAGCTCAGGAAGCGGGGGGGCAGATACGCAGTATTTT.

V is TRBV27 and J is TRBJ2-7; TRBD2 is a possible D gene (6 bases). This CDR3 is built from 14 residues. From germline, CDR1 is MNHEY and CDR2 SMNVEV (reference sequence). V was trimmed by 5 bases and J by 3 bases, leaving 14 bases between them. The CDR3 region has the DNA TGTGCCAGCAGTCGCCGGGACTCTTACTACGAGCAGTACTTC. Translation: CASSRRDSYYEQYF.

V is TRBV2 and J is TRBJ2-2; D is unclear. Deletions cut 8 bases from V and 6 bases from J, with 4 bases between. Germline CDR1 reads SNHLY; CDR2 reads FYNNEI. The length of the CDR3 is 10 residues. CDR3 bases: TGTGCCAGCCTAGCCGGGGAGCTGTTTTTT. Translating gives CASLAGELFF.

V and J are TRBV9 and TRBJ1-3; the D is unclear. V lost 1 base to trimming and J lost 1 base, with 6 bases between them. Germline V gives CDR1 SGDLS, CDR2 YYNGEE. The CDR3 has 14 residues. The DNA of the CDR3 is TGTGCCAGCAGCGTAAACTGGTCTGGAAACACCATATATTTT. Translated, it gives CASSVNWSGNTIYF.

The V call is TRBV7-8, the J call TRBJ1-1; D remains ambiguous. V lost 2 bases to trimming and J lost 5 bases, with 12 bases between them. The germline V gene encodes CDR1 SGHVS and CDR2 FQNEAQ. The CDR3 extends over 14 amino acids. The CDR3 sequence is CASSLTEGRTEAFF. The CDR3 DNA is TGTGCCAGCAGCTTAACCGAGGGCCGAACTGAAGCTTTCTTT. Looking up the rest from reference TRBV7-8 and TRBJ1-1 gives the full variable domain: GAGVSQSPRYKVAKRGQDVALRCDPISGHVSLFWYQQALGQGPEFLTYFQNEAQLDKSGLPSDRFFAERPEGSVSTLKIQRTQQEDSAVYLCASSLTEGRTEAFFGQGTRLTVV.

This chain joins TRBV6-5 and TRBJ2-2; 10 bases line up with TRBD1. Germline V lookup: CDR1 MNHEY, CDR2 SVGAGI. The CDR3 spans 15 residues. The V segment lost 7 bases and the J segment 6 bases; nucleotides outside the gene matches: 8. CDR3 sequence reads: CASTWDRGNPGELFF. Here the CDR3 DNA reads TGTGCCAGCACTTGGGACAGGGGTAATCCCGGGGAGCTGTTTTTT.

This clone was picked up a small number of times. The CDR3 DNA reads TGTGCCAGCAGTTTAACAGGGTGGGCTGAAGCTTTCTTT. Protein: CASSLTGWAEAFF. The V call is TRBV28, the J call TRBJ1-1; TRBD1 might be the D (6 bases). Germline V gives CDR1 MDHEN, CDR2 SYDVKM. V was trimmed by 2 bases and J by 6 bases, leaving 10 bases between them. The CDR3 spans 13 residues.

The chain employs TRBV14 and TRBJ1-6; 8 nucleotides agree with TRBD1. V dropped 4 bases and J dropped 7; count of bases not matched to a gene: 6. The V gene's germline CDR1 is SGHDN and CDR2 FVKESK. This CDR3 is 15 amino acids long. CDR3 sequence: CASSPRTGQNSPLHF. The CDR3 nucleotides read TGTGCCAGCAGCCCCCGGACAGGGCAAAATTCACCCCTCCACTTT.

The V call is TRBV2, the J call TRBJ1-2; tentatively, D is TRBD1 (5 bases). Germline CDR1 reads SNHLY; CDR2 reads FYNNEI. Trimming shortened V by 7 bases and J by 3 bases, and 9 bases separated the two germline ends. CDR3 length equals 12 residues. The CDR3 reads CASTQGYYGYTF. CDR3 in DNA: TGTGCCAGCACTCAGGGCTACTATGGCTACACCTTC.

The gene calls are TRBV10-3 and TRBJ1-1; TRBD1 is a possible D gene (5 bases). V lost 2 bases and J 4 bases, leaving 14 bases between the germline ends. Looked up from germline, CDR1 is ENHRY and CDR2 is SYGVKD. This CDR3 is built from 15 residues. CDR3 protein: CAISEVGVDSTEAFF. The CDR3 nucleotides are TGTGCCATCAGTGAGGTAGGGGTGGATAGCACTGAAGCTTTCTTT.

The chain recombines TRBV2 with TRBJ1-5, with D perhaps matching TRBD1 (6 bases). CDR3 length: 14 residues. Germline V gives CDR1 SNHLY, CDR2 FYNNEI. Trimming removed 7 bases at V and 4 bases at J, with 14 bases between. The CDR3 here is CASTGVQGNQPQHF. CDR3 nucleotides: TGTGCCAGCACGGGTGTTCAGGGGAATCAGCCCCAGCATTTT. Based on the CDR3 plus reference TRBV2 and TRBJ1-5, the full variable domain is EPEVTQTPSHQVTQMGQEVILRCVPISNHLYFYWYRQILGQKVEFLVSFYNNEISEKSEIFDDQFSVERPDGSNFTLKIRSTKLEDSAMYFCASTGVQGNQPQHFGDGTRLSIL.

This chain uses TRBV7-9 with TRBJ2-7; 7 bases agree with TRBD1. Losses at the gene ends were 6 bases for V and 0 bases for J; bases not matched to a gene: 5. The V gene's germline CDR1 is SEHNR and CDR2 FQNEAQ (reference sequence). The length of the CDR3 is 14 residues. DNA of the CDR3: TGTGCCAGCAGTAGGGGACAGCCCTCCTACGAGCAGTACTTC. It yields the protein CASSRGQPSYEQYF.

The gene calls are TRBV5-6 and TRBJ1-2, with 8 bases that match TRBD1. V lost 6 bases and J lost 4; bases outside the gene matches: 8. This CDR3 has 14 amino acids. Germline CDR1 reads SGHDT; CDR2 reads YYEEEE. In nucleotides, the CDR3 is TGTGCCAGCACCTGGACAGGGAAAGGCTATGGCTACACCTTC. Its protein product is CASTWTGKGYGYTF.

The V gene is TRBV6-5, the J gene TRBJ1-6; 7 bases are a match to TRBD1. Germline assignment: CDR1 MNHEY and CDR2 SVGAGI. CDR3 length: 14 residues. V lost 6 bases, J lost 7 bases, and 6 bases stayed unmatched. The CDR3 sequence: CASRLRDRNSPLHF. CDR3 sequence (DNA): TGTGCCAGCAGACTCCGGGACAGAAATTCACCCCTCCACTTT.

This chain joins TRBV12-5 and TRBJ2-7; TRBD1 matches at 12 bases. Germline V gene lookup returns CDR1 LGHNT and CDR2 FRNRAP. The trim removed 1 base at V and 6 bases at J, leaving 4 bases unmatched. CDR3 size: 15 residues. The CDR3 coding sequence is TGTGCTAGTGGTTTGGGAGGGGACAGGGGGCCCGAGCAGTACTTC. It specifies CASGLGGDRGPEQYF.